Each of the 10 T cell receptor beta chains below was sequenced from the same sample in a study of shared clonotypes between healthy human individuals. TCRdb's table, derived via immunoSEQ multiplex PCR, lists solely in-frame clones and lacks some. Among 2 million to 2.5 million clones, 90% to 96% were seen once, and the ten largest hold about 0.13%. Sequencing was carried out using naive CD4+ T cells sorted from blood. Subset denoted: CD45RA+ positively selected. The receptors stem from a man between 18 and 29 years old in good health.

The chain has TRBV28 and TRBJ1-1, with D uncertain. The germline V and J ends were trimmed by 2 bases and 5 bases, with 15 bases remaining between them. CDR3 length: 15 residues. In germline, CDR1 is MDHEN, CDR2 SYDVKM. DNA of the CDR3: TGTGCCAGCAGTTTACTGGTCGGGGTTCGAACTGAAGCTTTCTTT. It is translated as CASSLLVGVRTEAFF.

The chain links TRBV6-5 to TRBJ2-2; D unresolved. The V end lost 5 bases, the J end lost 1 base, and 11 bases lay between the germline ends. This CDR3 contains 15 residues. CDR1 and CDR2 (germline): MNHEY, SVGAGI. The CDR3: CASSLAPRNTGELFF. The CDR3 DNA follows: TGTGCCAGCAGTCTCGCACCGCGGAACACCGGGGAGCTGTTTTTT.

The chain joins TRBV6-5 to TRBJ2-7, with 10 bases matching TRBD1. Germline V lookup: CDR1 MNHEY, CDR2 SVGAGI. V shed 4 bases, J shed 6 bases, and the junction held 9 bases outside the gene matches. The CDR3 contains 15 residues. CDR3 in DNA: TGTGCCAGCAGTTTCTCCGGGACAGGGGAGGGCGAGCAGTACTTC. It specifies CASSFSGTGEGEQYF.

The chain uses TRBV18 and TRBJ1-2; 10 positions match TRBD1. This CDR3 has 17 amino acids. Per the germline V gene, CDR1 is KGHSH and CDR2 is LQKENI. Trimming removed 3 bases from V and 4 bases from J; junction bases left unmatched: 11. The CDR3 loop is CASSPAFSGTGVYGYTF. CDR3 in DNA: TGTGCCAGCTCACCTGCCTTCTCCGGGACAGGGGTCTATGGCTACACCTTC.

The V gene is TRBV30, the J gene TRBJ1-2; 8 bases line up with TRBD1. From germline, CDR1 is GTSNPN and CDR2 SVGIG (reference sequence). V shed 7 bases and J 2 bases; nucleotides not matched to a gene: 18. This CDR3 is 17 amino acids long. The CDR3 loop reads CASHFPRGPKPNYGYTF. The CDR3 coding sequence is TGTGCCTCACACTTTCCCAGGGGGCCGAAACCGAACTATGGCTACACCTTC.

The chain is built from TRBV28 and TRBJ2-6; maybe TRBD1 (5 bases). This CDR3 has 14 residues. With 8 bases removed from V and 4 bases from J, the gap between germline ends came to 12 bases. CDR1 MDHEN and CDR2 SYDVKM come from the germline V gene. CDR3 bases: TGTGCCAGCCTACAGGAGCCCGGGGCCAACGTCCTGACTTTC. It translates to CASLQEPGANVLTF.

Points on this clone: This same CDR3 is encoded by further DNA sequences in the sample. The chain carries TRBV7-2 and TRBJ1-2; 9 nucleotides agree with TRBD1. Looked up from germline, CDR1 is SGHTA and CDR2 is FQGNSA. The ends lost 5 bases at V and 8 bases at J; junction bases unmatched: 6. The CDR3 is made up of 13 amino acids. DNA of the CDR3: TGTGCCAGCAGCCTGGGACAGGGCAGAGGCTACACCTTC. It encodes CASSLGQGRGYTF.

The CDR3 coding sequence is TGTGCCAGCAGTTCCGGGGGGGATGGCTACACCTTC. As protein: CASSSGGDGYTF. V gene TRBV6-5 combines with J gene TRBJ1-2, with D maybe TRBD1 (5 bases). CDR1 and CDR2 (germline): MNHEY, SVGAGI. V lost 4 bases and J lost 6, with 9 bases in between. This CDR3 region has 12 residues.

The chain has TRBV27 and TRBJ1-1, with 9 bases matching TRBD1. CDR1 is MNHEY and CDR2 is SMNVEV in the germline V gene (reference sequence). The CDR3 is 17 residues long. J gave up 2 bases and V 2 bases, and 9 bases lay outside the gene matches. CDR3 DNA: TGTGCCAGCAGTTTAAGGTGGGACAGGGTATCAAACACTGAAGCTTTCTTT. Residues: CASSLRWDRVSNTEAFF.

The J gene is TRBJ2-5, the V gene TRBV18, with TRBD2 identical over 11 bases. V dropped 5 bases and J dropped 3; count of bases not matched to a gene: 2. From germline, CDR1 is KGHSH and CDR2 LQKENI. The CDR3 has 14 residues. CDR3 residues: CASSILAGEETQYF. The CDR3 nucleotides are TGTGCCAGCTCAATACTAGCGGGAGAAGAGACCCAGTACTTC.